The 31 T cell receptor beta chains given below trace back to one sample, sequenced in a study of T cell responses to AZD1222 COVID-19 vaccine. Data came from immunoSEQ multiplex PCR; TCRdb stores just in-frame clones and leaves some out. The table has 95,000 to 110,000 clones, 87% seen once; the top ten hold roughly 5%. The sequenced sample was peripheral blood, obtained 28 days after the second AZD1222 dose. The receptors derive from an adult who received the AZD1222 COVID-19 vaccine.

The genes are TRBV7-2 and TRBJ2-7; 10 bases agree with TRBD1. CDR1 and CDR2 (germline): SGHTA, FQGNSA. V shed 5 bases, J shed 3 bases, and the junction held 4 bases outside the gene matches. CDR3 length: 14 residues. The CDR3 reads CASSPGQGGYEQYF. For the CDR3, the DNA is TGTGCCAGCAGCCCCGGACAGGGGGGCTACGAGCAGTACTTC. Full variable domain (rest looked up from reference TRBV7-2 and TRBJ2-7): GAGVSQSPSNKVTEKGKDVELRCDPISGHTALYWYRQSLGQGLEFLIYFQGNSAPDKSGLPSDRFSAERTGGSVSTLTIQRTQQEDSAVYLCASSPGQGGYEQYFGPGTRLTVT.

The J gene is TRBJ2-5, the V gene TRBV2, with 13 bases fitting TRBD2. Germline V gives CDR1 SNHLY, CDR2 FYNNEI. V lost 1 base and J lost 5; bases outside the gene matches: 4. The CDR3 extends over 16 amino acids. CDR3 DNA: TGTGCCAGCAGTGAAGGACTAGCGGGGGGAAAGGAGACCCAGTACTTC. Residues: CASSEGLAGGKETQYF.

The chain carries TRBV9 and TRBJ1-1; D gene uncertain. The V end lost 4 bases, the J end lost 1 base, and 8 bases lay between the germline ends. This CDR3 spans 13 amino acids. The germline V gene has CDR1 SGDLS and CDR2 YYNGEE. The chain's CDR3 is CASSQGGNTEAFF. For the CDR3, the DNA is TGTGCCAGCAGCCAAGGTGGGAACACTGAAGCTTTCTTT.

V is TRBV6-1 and J is TRBJ1-2; 7 nucleotides agree with TRBD1. Germline V CDR1 and CDR2: MNHNS, SASEGT. The CDR3 has 14 amino acids. Trimming at V came to 6 bases and at J to 0 bases, leaving 4 bases not matched to a gene. The CDR3: CASSRDSPNYGYTF. The CDR3 DNA follows: TGTGCCAGCAGCCGGGACAGCCCTAACTATGGCTACACCTTC.

This clone was recorded once. The CDR3: CASSLEAVDGGYTF. For the CDR3, the DNA is TGTGCCAGCAGCTTAGAGGCCGTGGATGGTGGCTACACCTTC. V is TRBV7-6 and J is TRBJ1-2; no definite D call. Germline loops: CDR1 SGHVS, CDR2 FNYEAQ. CDR3 length: 14 residues. Trimming took 1 base from V and 7 from J, leaving 13 bases between them.

This CDR3 is CASTPTGQDSEAFF. The CDR3 DNA follows: TGTGCCAGTACCCCGACAGGGCAGGACTCTGAAGCTTTCTTT. This chain links TRBV19 with TRBJ1-1, with 7 bases identical to TRBD1. The CDR3 is made up of 14 amino acids. With V trimmed by 7 bases and J by 6 bases, 11 bases remained unmatched. The germline V gene encodes CDR1 LNHDA and CDR2 SQIVND (reference sequence).

V is TRBV20-1 and J is TRBJ2-7, with a possible D match to TRBD2 (5 bases). In germline, CDR1 is DFQATT, CDR2 SNEGSKA (reference sequence). V lost 7 bases to trimming and J lost 3 bases, with 10 bases between them. This CDR3 has 11 amino acids. The CDR3 coding sequence is TGCAGTGGGGCGGGTCTCTACGAGCAGTACTTC. Translating gives CSGAGLYEQYF.

The chain uses TRBV7-2 and TRBJ1-2, with 9 bases that match TRBD1. CDR3 size: 17 residues. CDR1 SGHTA and CDR2 FQGNSA come from the germline V gene. Trimming cost V 1 base and J 2 bases; bases outside gene matches: 8. The CDR3 nucleotides are TGTGCCAGCAGCTTAGTAGCGGGGGGGACAGGGAACTATGGCTACACCTTC. It encodes CASSLVAGGTGNYGYTF.

The chain recombines TRBV5-5 with TRBJ1-5; D is unresolved. The germline gives CDR1 SGHKS, CDR2 YYEKEE (reference sequence). CDR3 length equals 16 residues. Deletions cut 0 bases from V and 3 bases from J, with 13 bases between. The CDR3 here is CASSLVAGVLNQPQHF. CDR3 bases: TGTGCCAGCAGCTTGGTTGCCGGGGTCCTCAATCAGCCCCAGCATTTT. Combining the CDR3 with reference TRBV5-5 and TRBJ1-5 gives the whole variable domain DAGVTQSPTHLIKTRGQQVTLRCSPISGHKSVSWYQQVLGQGPQFIFQYYEKEERGRGNFPDRFSARQFPNYSSELNVNALLLGDSALYLCASSLVAGVLNQPQHFGDGTRLSIL.

The chain joins TRBV19 to TRBJ1-5, with D unclear. CDR1 is LNHDA, CDR2 SQIVND, per germline (reference sequence). This CDR3 has 14 residues. V lost 5 bases and J lost 8, with 16 bases in between. The CDR3 DNA follows: TGTGCCAGTAGTTCCGGCACAAATTGGGAGCCCCAGCATTTT. This sequence encodes CASSSGTNWEPQHF.

V and J are TRBV5-1 and TRBJ2-3; 8 bases agree with TRBD1. The CDR3 is 16 amino acids. CDR1 SGHRS and CDR2 YFSETQ come from the germline V gene. J gave up 5 bases and V 0 bases, and 8 bases lay outside the gene matches. The CDR3 DNA reads TGCGCCAGCAGCTTGGAAGGACAGGGAGTCAGAGATACGCAGTATTTT. This codes for CASSLEGQGVRDTQYF.

This chain links TRBV7-3 with TRBJ1-4; D gene ambiguous. This CDR3 is built from 19 residues. Per germline, CDR1 SGHTA and CDR2 FQGTGA. Trimming shortened V by 7 bases and J by 6 bases, and 30 bases separated the two germline ends. The DNA for the CDR3 is TGTGCCAGCACCCCGCTGCCCCCAGAGAGGCCGGTGGAGGATGAAAAACTGTTTTTT. This sequence encodes CASTPLPPERPVEDEKLFF.

This chain connects TRBV27 to TRBJ2-1; D is unresolved. CDR1 and CDR2 (germline): MNHEY, SMNVEV (reference sequence). The CDR3 is 13 amino acids. V was shortened by 5 bases and J by 9 bases, with 14 bases between the two germline ends. CDR3 sequence: CASSAGLGVEQFF. CDR3 DNA sequence: TGTGCCAGCAGTGCCGGCCTCGGAGTTGAGCAGTTCTTC.

The chain couples TRBV4-3 to TRBJ1-2; D is unclear. The CDR3 length is 15 residues. The V end was cut by 0 bases, the J end by 8 bases, with 16 bases between. Per germline, CDR1 LGHNA and CDR2 YSLEER. The CDR3, as DNA: TGCGCCAGCAGCCAAGATTCCGGGGAGGGCGGCGGCTACACCTTC. Its protein is CASSQDSGEGGGYTF.

The chain has TRBV5-8 and TRBJ2-5; D call uncertain. Germline V gene sequence: CDR1 SGHTS, CDR2 YDEGEE. The CDR3 runs to 14 residues. Trimming took off 0 bases at V and 4 bases at J, with 10 bases between the two ends. The CDR3 DNA sequence: TGTGCCAGCAGCTTGGTCAGGAGTACAGAGACCCAGTACTTC. Its translation: CASSLVRSTETQYF. The full variable domain, completed using reference TRBV5-8 and TRBJ2-5, is EAGVTQSPTHLIKTRGQQATLRCSPISGHTSVYWYQQALGLGLQFLLWYDEGEERNRGNFPPRFSGRQFPNYSSELNVNALELEDSALYLCASSLVRSTETQYFGPGTRLLVL.

The chain employs TRBV5-4 and TRBJ2-2, with D perhaps TRBD2 (6 bases). The CDR3 is 13 residues long. Between the trimmed V and J ends, which lost 2 bases and 6 bases, there was a span of 8 bases. CDR1 SGHNT and CDR2 YYREEE come from the germline V gene (reference sequence). This CDR3 reads CASSFWGAGELFF. CDR3 in DNA: TGTGCCAGCAGCTTCTGGGGGGCCGGGGAGCTGTTTTTT. Drawing the rest from reference TRBV5-4 and TRBJ2-2, the complete variable domain is ETGVTQSPTHLIKTRGQQVTLRCSSQSGHNTVSWYQQALGQGPQFIFQYYREEENGRGNFPPRFSGLQFPNYSSELNVNALELDDSALYLCASSFWGAGELFFGEGSRLTVL.

This clone has just a few counts. This chain links TRBV7-2 with TRBJ1-6; 9 bases match TRBD1. The ends lost 4 bases at V and 7 bases at J; junction bases unmatched: 2. Looked up from germline, CDR1 is SGHTA and CDR2 is FQGNSA. CDR3 length: 14 residues. This chain's CDR3 is CASSSGQGNSPLHF. Here the CDR3 DNA reads TGTGCCAGCAGCTCGGGACAGGGCAATTCACCCCTCCACTTT.

The chain is built from TRBV6-5 and TRBJ1-4; D gene uncertain. CDR1 and CDR2 (germline): MNHEY, SVGAGI. This CDR3 is 14 amino acids long. Trimming took off 0 bases at V and 11 bases at J, with 13 bases between the two ends. The CDR3 reads CASSYSDEAAKLFF. CDR3 nucleotides: TGTGCCAGCAGTTACTCGGATGAGGCTGCGAAACTGTTTTTT.

Concerning this clone itself: The same CDR3 also results from other DNA sequences found in this sample. The chain combines TRBV6-2 or TRBV6-3 with TRBJ1-5; tentatively, D is TRBD1 (5 bases). CDR1 and CDR2 from the germline V gene are MNHEY and SVGEGT. The CDR3 runs 15 residues. V lost 0 bases to trimming and J lost 1 base, with 7 bases between them. CDR3 coding DNA: TGTGCCAGCAGTTACTCGGGGGGAAGCAATCAGCCCCAGCATTTT. This codes for CASSYSGGSNQPQHF.

The CDR3 DNA reads TGTGCCAGCAGCCTGTATGGACAGGGGGCGAATTCACCCCTCCACTTT. The encoded protein is CASSLYGQGANSPLHF. The genes are TRBV7-3 and TRBJ1-6, with 11 bases identical to TRBD1. In germline, CDR1 is SGHTA, CDR2 FQGTGA. The CDR3 contains 16 residues. After removal of 5 bases from V and 7 bases from J, the junction contained 7 bases not matched to a gene.

The chain links TRBV7-9 to TRBJ2-7; D ambiguous. V shed 5 bases and J shed 0 bases, with 5 bases lying between them. The CDR3 contains 12 residues. In germline, CDR1 is SEHNR, CDR2 FQNEAQ (reference sequence). DNA of the CDR3: TGTGCCAGCAGCCAGGTCTCCTACGAGCAGTACTTC. Its protein is CASSQVSYEQYF.

The chain carries TRBV10-3 and TRBJ1-3, with D perhaps matching TRBD1 (5 bases). Trimming shortened V by 6 bases and J by 2 bases, and 14 bases separated the two germline ends. Germline V gene data show CDR1 as ENHRY and CDR2 as SYGVKD. The CDR3 runs to 15 residues. The CDR3 nucleotides read TGTGCCATCAGGGGTACTCCAGGGACTGGAAACACCATATATTTT. Amino acid sequence: CAIRGTPGTGNTIYF.

The sample holds one count of this clone. The rearrangement uses TRBV6-1 and TRBJ1-1; D is uncertain. The germline V gene encodes CDR1 MNHNS and CDR2 SASEGT. The CDR3 runs 15 residues. Between the trimmed V and J ends, which lost 2 bases and 0 bases, there was a span of 10 bases. CDR3 DNA: TGTGCCAGCAGTGAACAGGTATCGGTGAACACTGAAGCTTTCTTT. Protein sequence: CASSEQVSVNTEAFF.

This clone was seen only once. The V gene is TRBV11-2, the J gene TRBJ2-3; no firm D call. V was trimmed by 5 bases and J by 2 bases, leaving 14 bases between them. This CDR3 contains 15 residues. Germline-derived CDR1 and CDR2 are SGHAT and FQNNGV. CDR3: CASSPAPRATDTQYF. In nucleotides, the CDR3 is TGTGCCAGCAGCCCGGCCCCCCGCGCCACAGATACGCAGTATTTT.

V and J are TRBV3-1 (or the pseudogene TRBV3-2) and TRBJ2-5; 10 nucleotides align to TRBD1. Per the germline V gene, CDR1 is LGHDT and CDR2 is YNNKEL (reference sequence). The CDR3 length is 16 residues. The V segment lost 4 bases and the J segment 4 bases; nucleotides outside the gene matches: 9. The CDR3 bases are TGTGCCAGCAGCCCAGGACCCGACAGGGGGCGAGAGACCCAGTACTTC. It translates to CASSPGPDRGRETQYF.

CDR3 sequence (DNA): TGTGCTAGTGGCGCGGTGGGCAGGTATCAGCCCCAGCATTTT. It yields the protein CASGAVGRYQPQHF. The genes are TRBV12-5 and TRBJ1-5; no clear D. Trimming left V 6 bases short and J 5 bases short, with 14 bases between. From germline, CDR1 is LGHNT and CDR2 FRNRAP. CDR3 size: 14 residues.

The chain couples TRBV5-1 to TRBJ1-1, with a tentative D call TRBD1 (5 bases). CDR1 and CDR2 (germline): SGHRS, YFSETQ. Trimming took off 3 bases at V and 2 bases at J, with 11 bases between the two ends. This CDR3 has 14 residues. CDR3 sequence reads: CASSSGMVNTEAFF. The CDR3 DNA reads TGCGCCAGCAGCTCAGGGATGGTAAACACTGAAGCTTTCTTT.

In this sample, this clone turned up once. The gene calls are TRBV2 and TRBJ2-7; D uncertain. V lost 2 bases and J 5 bases, leaving 13 bases between the germline ends. Germline V CDR1 and CDR2: SNHLY, FYNNEI. The length of the CDR3 is 14 residues. The CDR3 sequence is CASSETGPLNEQYF. The DNA for the CDR3 is TGTGCCAGCAGTGAAACCGGGCCCCTTAACGAGCAGTACTTC.

This clone was seen a single time. The chain uses TRBV7-2 and TRBJ1-5, with D hard to call. Germline-derived CDR1 and CDR2 are SGHTA and FQGNSA. V shed 2 bases and J shed 3 bases, with 5 bases lying between them. The CDR3 runs 13 residues. CDR3 protein: CASSLQVNQPQHF. CDR3 nucleotide sequence: TGTGCCAGCAGCTTACAGGTCAATCAGCCCCAGCATTTT.

The chain couples TRBV4-1 to TRBJ1-1, with 7 bases identical to TRBD1. CDR3 size: 17 residues. Germline-derived CDR1 and CDR2 are MGHRA and YSYEKL. V dropped 0 bases and J dropped 1; count of bases not matched to a gene: 8. CDR3 coding DNA: TGCGCCAGCAGCCAAGATCCCCCACAGGGGAGGAACACTGAAGCTTTCTTT. It specifies CASSQDPPQGRNTEAFF.

CDR3 DNA: TGTGCCAGCAGTGATATTCAGGCTAGCAATCAGCCCCAGCATTTT. Its translation: CASSDIQASNQPQHF. The chain has TRBV2 and TRBJ1-5; no definite D call. The CDR3 runs to 15 residues. Germline V gene data show CDR1 as SNHLY and CDR2 as FYNNEI. The V end was cut by 3 bases, the J end by 0 bases, with 9 bases between.